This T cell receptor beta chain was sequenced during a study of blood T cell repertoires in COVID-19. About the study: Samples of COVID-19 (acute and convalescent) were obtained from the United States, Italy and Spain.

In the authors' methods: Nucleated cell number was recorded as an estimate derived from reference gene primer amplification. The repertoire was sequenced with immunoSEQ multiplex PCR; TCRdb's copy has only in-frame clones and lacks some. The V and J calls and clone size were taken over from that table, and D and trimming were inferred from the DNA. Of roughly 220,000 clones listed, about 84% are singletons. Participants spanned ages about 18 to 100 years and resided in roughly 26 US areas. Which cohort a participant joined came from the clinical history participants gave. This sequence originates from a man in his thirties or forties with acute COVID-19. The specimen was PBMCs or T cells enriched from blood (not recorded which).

The CDR3: CASSIKRGDTQYF. The CDR3 DNA is TGTGCCAGTAGTATTAAGCGGGGAGATACGCAGTATTTT. V usage is TRBV19 and J usage is TRBJ2-3; 7 bases agree with TRBD2. The CDR3 runs to 13 residues. Germline V CDR1 and CDR2: LNHDA, SQIVND (reference sequence). With V trimmed by 3 bases and J by 5 bases, 2 bases remained unmatched. The variable domain in full, with the rest retrieved from reference TRBV19 and TRBJ2-3, is DGGITQSPKYLFRKEGQNVTLSCEQNLNHDAMYWYRQDPGQGLRLIYYSQIVNDFQKGDIAEGYSVSREKKESFPLTVTSAQKNPTAFYLCASSIKRGDTQYFGPGTRLTVL.